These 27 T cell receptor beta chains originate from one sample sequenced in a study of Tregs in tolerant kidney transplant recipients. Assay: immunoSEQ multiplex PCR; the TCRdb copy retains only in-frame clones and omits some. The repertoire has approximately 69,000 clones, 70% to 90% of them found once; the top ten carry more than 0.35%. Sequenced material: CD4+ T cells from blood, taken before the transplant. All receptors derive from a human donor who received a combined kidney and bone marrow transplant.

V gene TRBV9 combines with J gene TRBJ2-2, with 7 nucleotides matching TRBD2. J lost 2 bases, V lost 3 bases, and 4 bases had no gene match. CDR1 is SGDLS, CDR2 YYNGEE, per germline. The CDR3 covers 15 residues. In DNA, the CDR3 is TGTGCCAGCAGCGCCCCGGGACTAAACACCGGGGAGCTGTTTTTT. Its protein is CASSAPGLNTGELFF.

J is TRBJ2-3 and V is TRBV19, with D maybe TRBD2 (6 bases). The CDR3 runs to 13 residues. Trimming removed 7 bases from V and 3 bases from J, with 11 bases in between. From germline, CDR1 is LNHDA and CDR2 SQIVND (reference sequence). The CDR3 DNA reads TGTGCCAGTATCAAGGAGGGGACAGATACGCAGTATTTT. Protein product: CASIKEGTDTQYF.

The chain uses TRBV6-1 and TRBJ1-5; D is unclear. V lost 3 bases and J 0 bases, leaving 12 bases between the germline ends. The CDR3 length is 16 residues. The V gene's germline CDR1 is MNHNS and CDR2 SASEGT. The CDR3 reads CASSEVGWYSNQPQHF. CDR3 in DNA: TGTGCCAGCAGTGAGGTCGGTTGGTATAGCAATCAGCCCCAGCATTTT.

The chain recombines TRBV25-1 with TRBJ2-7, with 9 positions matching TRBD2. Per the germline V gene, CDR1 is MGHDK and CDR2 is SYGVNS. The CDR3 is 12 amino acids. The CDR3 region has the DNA TGTGCTAGCGGGAGACCCATGGGAGAGCAGTACTTC. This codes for CASGRPMGEQYF.

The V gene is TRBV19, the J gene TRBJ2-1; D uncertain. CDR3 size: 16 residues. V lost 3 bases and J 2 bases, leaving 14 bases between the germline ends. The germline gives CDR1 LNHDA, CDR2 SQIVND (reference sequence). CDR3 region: CASSMDAGGAYNEQFF. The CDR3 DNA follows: TGTGCCAGTAGTATGGATGCTGGCGGAGCCTACAATGAGCAGTTCTTC. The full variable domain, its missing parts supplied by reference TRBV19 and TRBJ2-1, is DGGITQSPKYLFRKEGQNVTLSCEQNLNHDAMYWYRQDPGQGLRLIYYSQIVNDFQKGDIAEGYSVSREKKESFPLTVTSAQKNPTAFYLCASSMDAGGAYNEQFFGPGTRLTVL.

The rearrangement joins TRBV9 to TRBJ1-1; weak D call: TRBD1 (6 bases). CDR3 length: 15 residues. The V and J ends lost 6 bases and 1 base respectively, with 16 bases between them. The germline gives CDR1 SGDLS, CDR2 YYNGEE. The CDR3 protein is CASNRAGTKNTEAFF. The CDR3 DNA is TGTGCCAGCAACAGAGCCGGGACAAAGAACACTGAAGCTTTCTTT. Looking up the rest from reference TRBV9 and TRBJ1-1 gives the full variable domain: DSGVTQTPKHLITATGQRVTLRCSPRSGDLSVYWYQQSLDQGLQFLIQYYNGEERAKGNILERFSAQQFPDLHSELNLSSLELGDSALYFCASNRAGTKNTEAFFGQGTRLTVV.

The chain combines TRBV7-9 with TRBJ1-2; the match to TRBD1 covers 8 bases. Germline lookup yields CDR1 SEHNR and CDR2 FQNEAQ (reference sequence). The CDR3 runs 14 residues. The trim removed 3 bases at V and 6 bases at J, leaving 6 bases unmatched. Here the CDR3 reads CASSLSGGADGYTF. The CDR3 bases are TGTGCCAGCAGCTTGTCAGGGGGCGCGGATGGCTACACCTTC.

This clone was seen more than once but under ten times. DNA of the CDR3: TGTGCCAGCATGGAGGACTCATACACAGATACGCAGTATTTT. This encodes CASMEDSYTDTQYF. The genes are TRBV7-2 and TRBJ2-3; D is possibly TRBD2 (5 bases). CDR3 length equals 14 residues. The germline V gene has CDR1 SGHTA and CDR2 FQGNSA. Trimming left V 7 bases short and J 2 bases short, with 13 bases between.

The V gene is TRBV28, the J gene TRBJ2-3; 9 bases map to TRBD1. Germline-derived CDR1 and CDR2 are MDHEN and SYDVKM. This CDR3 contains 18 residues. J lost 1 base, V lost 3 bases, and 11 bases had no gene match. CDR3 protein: CASSFTHRGRGGTDTQYF. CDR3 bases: TGTGCCAGCAGTTTCACCCACAGGGGGCGCGGAGGCACAGATACGCAGTATTTT. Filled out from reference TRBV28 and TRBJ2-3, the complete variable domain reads DVKVTQSSRYLVKRTGEKVFLECVQDMDHENMFWYRQDPGLGLRLIYFSYDVKMKEKGDIPEGYSVSREKKERFSLILESASTNQTSMYLCASSFTHRGRGGTDTQYFGPGTRLTVL.

The CDR3 protein is CASRVTRHTGELFF. Written as DNA, the CDR3 is TGTGCCAGCAGGGTGACTAGACACACCGGGGAGCTGTTTTTT. The rearrangement uses TRBV27 and TRBJ2-2; weak D call: TRBD2 (6 bases). The CDR3 is 14 residues long. V was shortened by 6 bases and J by 3 bases, with 11 bases between the two germline ends. Germline-derived CDR1 and CDR2 are MNHEY and SMNVEV (reference sequence).

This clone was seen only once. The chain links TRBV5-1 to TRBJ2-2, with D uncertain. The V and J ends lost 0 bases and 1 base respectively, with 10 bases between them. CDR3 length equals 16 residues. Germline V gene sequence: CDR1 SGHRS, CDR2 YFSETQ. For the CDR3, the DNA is TGCGCCAGCAGCTTGGAACTGCCGGTGAACACCGGGGAGCTGTTTTTT. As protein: CASSLELPVNTGELFF.

In nucleotides, the CDR3 is TGTGCCAGCAGTTCCAACTACGAGCAGTACTTC. Protein sequence: CASSSNYEQYF. The genes are TRBV28 and TRBJ2-7; D gene unclear. The CDR3 has 11 amino acids. The V end lost 4 bases, the J end lost 3 bases, and 4 bases lay between the germline ends. Germline V gives CDR1 MDHEN, CDR2 SYDVKM.

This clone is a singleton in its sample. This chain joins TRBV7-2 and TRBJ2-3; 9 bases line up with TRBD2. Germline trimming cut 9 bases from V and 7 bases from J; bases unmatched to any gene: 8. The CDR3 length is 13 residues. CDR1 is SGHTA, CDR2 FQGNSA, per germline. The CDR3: CASMSGRINTQYF. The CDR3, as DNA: TGTGCCAGTATGAGCGGGAGGATTAATACGCAGTATTTT.

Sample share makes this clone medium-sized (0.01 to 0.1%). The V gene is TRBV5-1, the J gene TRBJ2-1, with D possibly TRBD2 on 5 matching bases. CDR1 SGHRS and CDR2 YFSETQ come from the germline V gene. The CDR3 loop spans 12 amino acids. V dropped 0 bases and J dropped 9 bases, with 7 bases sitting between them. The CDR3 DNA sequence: TGCGCCAGCAGCTTGGACGAGGGTGAGCAGTTCTTC. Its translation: CASSLDEGEQFF.

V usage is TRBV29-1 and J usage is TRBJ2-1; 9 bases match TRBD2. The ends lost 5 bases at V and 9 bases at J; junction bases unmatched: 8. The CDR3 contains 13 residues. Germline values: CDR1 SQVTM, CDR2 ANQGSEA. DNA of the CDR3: TGCAGCGTTCAGGGCGGGAGGGGTGCTGAGCAGTTCTTC. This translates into CSVQGGRGAEQFF.

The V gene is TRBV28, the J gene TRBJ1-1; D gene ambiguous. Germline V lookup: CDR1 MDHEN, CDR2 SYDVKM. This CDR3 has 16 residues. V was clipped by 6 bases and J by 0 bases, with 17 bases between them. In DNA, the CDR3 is TGTGCCAGCAGCTATCGCGGTGGCGGGGTGAACACTGAAGCTTTCTTT. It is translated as CASSYRGGGVNTEAFF.

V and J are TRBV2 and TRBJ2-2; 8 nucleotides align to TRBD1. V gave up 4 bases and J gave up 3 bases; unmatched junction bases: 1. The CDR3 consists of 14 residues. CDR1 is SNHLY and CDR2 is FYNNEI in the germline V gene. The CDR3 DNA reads TGTGCCAGCAGTGCACAGGGGGACACCGGGGAGCTGTTTTTT. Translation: CASSAQGDTGELFF.

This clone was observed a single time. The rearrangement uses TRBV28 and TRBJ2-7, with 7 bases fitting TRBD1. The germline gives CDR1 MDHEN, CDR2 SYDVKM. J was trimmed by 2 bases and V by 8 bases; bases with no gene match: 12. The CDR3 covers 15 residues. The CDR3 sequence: CASSPPGRGTYEQYF. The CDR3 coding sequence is TGTGCCAGCTCCCCCCCGGGCAGGGGGACCTACGAGCAGTACTTC. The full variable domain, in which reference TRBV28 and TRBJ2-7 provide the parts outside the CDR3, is DVKVTQSSRYLVKRTGEKVFLECVQDMDHENMFWYRQDPGLGLRLIYFSYDVKMKEKGDIPEGYSVSREKKERFSLILESASTNQTSMYLCASSPPGRGTYEQYFGPGTRLTVT.

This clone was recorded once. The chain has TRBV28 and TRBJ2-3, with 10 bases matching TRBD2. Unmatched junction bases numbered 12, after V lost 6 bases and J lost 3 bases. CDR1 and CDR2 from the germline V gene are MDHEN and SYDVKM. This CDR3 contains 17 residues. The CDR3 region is CASRNSGRFRWTDTQYF. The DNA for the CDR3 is TGTGCCAGCAGGAATAGCGGGAGGTTCCGTTGGACAGATACGCAGTATTTT.

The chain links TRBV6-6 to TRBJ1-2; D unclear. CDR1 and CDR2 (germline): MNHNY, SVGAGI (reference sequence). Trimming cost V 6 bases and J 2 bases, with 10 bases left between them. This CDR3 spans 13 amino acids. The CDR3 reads CASRPLLNYGYTF. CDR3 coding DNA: TGTGCCAGCAGACCTTTACTGAACTATGGCTACACCTTC.

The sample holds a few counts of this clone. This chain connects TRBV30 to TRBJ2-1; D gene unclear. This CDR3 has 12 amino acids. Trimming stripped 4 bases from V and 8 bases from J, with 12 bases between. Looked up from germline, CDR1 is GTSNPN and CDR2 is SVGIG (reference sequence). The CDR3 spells CAWNSFQDEQFF. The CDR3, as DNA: TGTGCCTGGAACTCCTTTCAGGATGAGCAGTTCTTC.

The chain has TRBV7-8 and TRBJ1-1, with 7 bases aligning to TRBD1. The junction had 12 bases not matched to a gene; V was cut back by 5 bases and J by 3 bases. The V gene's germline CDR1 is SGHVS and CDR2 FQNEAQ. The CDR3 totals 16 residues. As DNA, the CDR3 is TGTGCCAGCAGCCCGTTACACAGGGGAAGGTACACTGAAGCTTTCTTT. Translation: CASSPLHRGRYTEAFF.

CDR3 sequence: CSARDMGGTYEQYF. The CDR3 DNA follows: TGCAGCGCGAGGGATATGGGGGGAACCTACGAGCAGTACTTC. V usage is TRBV29-1 and J usage is TRBJ2-7; D is perhaps TRBD2 (6 bases). CDR1 is SQVTM and CDR2 is ANQGSEA in the germline V gene. Trimming cost V 7 bases and J 2 bases, with 18 bases left between them. The length of the CDR3 is 14 residues.

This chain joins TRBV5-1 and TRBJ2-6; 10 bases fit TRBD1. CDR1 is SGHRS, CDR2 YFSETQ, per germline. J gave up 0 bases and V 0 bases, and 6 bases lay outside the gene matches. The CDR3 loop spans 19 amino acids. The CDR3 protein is CASSLVGTGDFSGANVLTF. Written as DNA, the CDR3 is TGCGCCAGCAGCTTGGTTGGGACAGGGGACTTCTCTGGGGCCAACGTCCTGACTTTC.

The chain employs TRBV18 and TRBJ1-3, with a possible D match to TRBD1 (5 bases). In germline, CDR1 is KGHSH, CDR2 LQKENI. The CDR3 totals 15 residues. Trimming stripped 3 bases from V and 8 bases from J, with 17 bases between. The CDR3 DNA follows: TGTGCCAGCTCACCCGGGCCAGGGCGAGGCGACACCATATATTTT. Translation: CASSPGPGRGDTIYF. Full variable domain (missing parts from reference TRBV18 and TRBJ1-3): NAGVMQNPRHLVRRRGQEARLRCSPMKGHSHVYWYRQLPEEGLKFMVYLQKENIIDESGMPKERFSAEFPKEGPSILRIQQVVRGDSAAYFCASSPGPGRGDTIYFGEGSWLTVV.

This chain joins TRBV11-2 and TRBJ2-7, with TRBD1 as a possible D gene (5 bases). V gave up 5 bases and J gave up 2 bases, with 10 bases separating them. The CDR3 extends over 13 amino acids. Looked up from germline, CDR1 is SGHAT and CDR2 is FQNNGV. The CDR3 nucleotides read TGTGCCAGCAGCGGCAGCAGGGCCTACGAGCAGTACTTC. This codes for CASSGSRAYEQYF.

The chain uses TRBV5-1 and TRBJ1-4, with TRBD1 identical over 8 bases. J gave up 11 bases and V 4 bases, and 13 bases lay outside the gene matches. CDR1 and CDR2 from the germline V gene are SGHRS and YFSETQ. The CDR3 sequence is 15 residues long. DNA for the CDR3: TGCGCCAGCAGCAACTCGACAGGGGCGCCGGGGAAACTGTTTTTT. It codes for CASSNSTGAPGKLFF.